This T cell receptor beta chain was sequenced during a study of Graves' ophthalmopathy and Graves' hyperthyroidism. Amplification targeted the TCR beta CDR3 regions, with RNA transcripts as the source material. RT-PCR in the first round used HTBI primers; a second-round multiplex PCR followed. TCRdb independently ran MiXCR on the multiplex PCR reads; one entry per CDR3 protein. The table shows 400,000 to 450,000 distinct CDR3 sequences, with approximately 21% occurring only once. With 9 bases clipped from V and 0 bases from J, the junction kept 0 bases outside the gene matches. The CDR3 has 13 amino acids. Germline CDR1 and CDR2: KGHDR and SFDVKD. Diagnosis relied on clinical symptoms, serum thyroxine, TRAb, thyroid ultrasound and orbital computed tomography. This clonotype was recorded many times.

The source of this sequence is a woman aged 18-30 years with stable Graves' hyperthyroidism. The sequenced sample was peripheral blood. The chain couples TRBV24-1 to TRBJ2-5; 10 nucleotides agree with TRBD1. The CDR3 reads CATGTGDQETQYF. CDR3 in DNA: TGTGCCACCGGGACAGGGGACCAAGAGACCCAGTACTTC.